This T cell receptor (beta chain) was sequenced for a study of beta chain features in type 1 diabetes. Germline loops: CDR1 SGHRS, CDR2 YFSETQ. The V segment lost 7 bases and the J segment 2 bases; nucleotides outside the gene matches: 3. The CDR3 loop spans 13 amino acids. Every isolated RNA sample was fully reverse transcribed, so sequencing captured expressed TCRB transcripts. Measured with immunoSEQ multiplex PCR; TCRdb has only the in-frame clones, and not every one. The repertoire includes over 700,000 clones, around a sixth of them detected once, and roughly 0.025% sits in the top ten. Sequenced input: naive CD4+ T cells from blood. The chain employs TRBV5-1 and TRBJ2-3; 8 nucleotides align to TRBD2. The clonotype was recovered from a woman between 18 and 29 years old in good health. The CDR3 loop is CASVAGLTDTQYF. CDR3 sequence (DNA): TGCGCCAGCGTAGCGGGACTCACAGATACGCAGTATTTT.